These 12 T cell receptor beta chains were all obtained from the same sample, sequenced in a study of molecular identifiers for immune sequencing clone quantification (dated by TCRdb to about 2018). Libraries were made using PCR. The sequencer was a NextSeq 500. TCRdb's own reprocessing of the public reads used fastp at Q25 and MiXCR and kept productive beta chains. Records with the same CDR3 protein are collapsed into one entry carrying the most frequent genes and DNA. Recorded for this sample are tens of thousands of distinct CDR3 sequences; about a quarter of them occurred a single time. Of the sample, around 0.97% falls within the top ten clones. The sequenced sample consisted of naive CD8+ T cells from blood, with Jurkat cell RNA spiked in. The label giving this sample's cell subset or site can be read as: FACS-sorted CD8+CD4-CCR7+CD45RA+ naive T cells. The receptor set was obtained from a human donor in good health. Some libraries in this study had Jurkat cell RNA spiked in.

In its sample, this clonotype was seen many times. V usage is TRBV9 and J usage is TRBJ2-2; weak D call: TRBD2 (6 bases). There are 16 residues in the CDR3. CDR1 and CDR2 from the germline V gene are SGDLS and YYNGEE. Trimming pared 3 bases from V and 0 bases from J, leaving 12 bases between. The DNA of the CDR3 is TGTGCCAGCAGCGCCTCAGGAGGGTCGAACACCGGGGAGCTGTTTTTT. It codes for CASSASGGSNTGELFF.

This clonotype counts as medium-sized (0.01 to 0.1%). The chain uses TRBV7-6 and TRBJ2-7, with D perhaps TRBD1 (5 bases). V dropped 0 bases and J dropped 2 bases, with 11 bases sitting between them. There are 15 residues in the CDR3. The germline V gene encodes CDR1 SGHVS and CDR2 FNYEAQ. CDR3 sequence: CASSLAQGIAYEQYF. The CDR3 nucleotides are TGTGCCAGCAGCTTAGCCCAGGGTATTGCCTACGAGCAGTACTTC.

The V and J genes are TRBV12-5 and TRBJ2-5; 7 nucleotides agree with TRBD1. Trimming removed 3 bases from V and 4 bases from J; junction bases left unmatched: 2. Germline CDR1 LGHNT, CDR2 FRNRAP. The CDR3 loop spans 13 amino acids. The CDR3 nucleotides are TGTGCTAGTGGTTTAAGGGGGCTAGAGACCCAGTACTTC. Encoded protein: CASGLRGLETQYF.

With regard to this clonotype: Lacking the conserved final phenylalanine or tryptophan, this CDR3 likely reflects a read error. V gene TRBV6-2 or TRBV6-3 combines with J gene TRBJ1-5, with D possibly matching TRBD1 (5 bases). Per the germline V gene, CDR1 is MNHEY and CDR2 is SVGEGT. The CDR3 has 14 amino acids. The chain's CDR3 is CASSYGASNQRQHV. The CDR3 DNA sequence: TGTGCCAGCAGTTACGGGGCTAGCAATCAGCGCCAGCATGTT.

To note about this clonotype: The germline gene is not matched at one end of the junction; a read error may be the cause. The genes are TRBV10-1 and TRBJ2-1; no clear D gene. The CDR3 has 14 residues. Germline CDR1 reads WNHNN; CDR2 reads SYGVQD (reference sequence). The CDR3 sequence is CASREAWSYSEQFF. DNA for the CDR3: TGCGCCAGCCGTGAGGCATGGAGCTACAGTGAGCAGTTCTTC.

This clonotype was seen ten or more times. The chain employs TRBV27 and TRBJ2-6, with TRBD2 as a possible D gene (6 bases). CDR3 length: 16 amino acids. CDR1 MNHEY and CDR2 SMNVEV come from the germline V gene (reference sequence). V was shortened by 4 bases and J by 1 base, with 11 bases between the two germline ends. The CDR3 region has the DNA TGTGCCAGCAGTTCAATAGGAGGGTCTGGGGCCAACGTCCTGACTTTC. Encoded protein: CASSSIGGSGANVLTF.

This clonotype was counted a few times. A read error may be the cause here, since a much bigger clone is one base away. V usage is TRBV4-3 and J usage is TRBJ2-1, with TRBD2 matching 9 bases. V was clipped by 0 bases and J by 16 bases; unmatched bases: 19. This CDR3 spans 17 amino acids. Germline CDR1 reads LGHNA; CDR2 reads YSLEER. CDR3 in amino acids: CASSQDSGGSGGRKCFF. Here the CDR3 DNA reads TGCGCCAGCAGCCAAGATTCCGGGGGTAGCGGGGGCCGGAAATGCTTCTTC.

A note on this clonotype: At one end, the junction sequence differs from germline, possibly due to a read error. The chain joins TRBV27 to TRBJ2-2, with D perhaps TRBD1 (5 bases). The CDR3 totals 17 residues. The germline V gene encodes CDR1 MNHEY and CDR2 SMNVEV (reference sequence). Here the CDR3 reads CACSTQTVTGASGELFF. CDR3 nucleotides: TGCGCCTGCAGTACACAGACAGTTACTGGGGCGTCCGGGGAGCTGTTTTTT.

There are a few counts of this clonotype. The V and J genes are TRBV6-6 and TRBJ2-1; 13 bases line up with TRBD2. The V gene's germline CDR1 is MNHNY and CDR2 SVGAGI (reference sequence). The J segment lost 7 bases and the V segment lost 2 bases, leaving 5 bases of the junction unmatched. The CDR3 is 16 amino acids. The CDR3 here is CASSYLLAGGANEQFF. CDR3 nucleotide sequence: TGTGCCAGCAGTTACCTACTAGCGGGAGGGGCAAATGAGCAGTTCTTC.

This chain uses TRBV19 with TRBJ2-1; the D gene is possibly TRBD2 (5 bases). V lost 5 bases and J lost 9, with 17 bases in between. CDR1 is LNHDA, CDR2 SQIVND, per germline (reference sequence). The CDR3 extends over 14 amino acids. Here the CDR3 reads CASSGGSPVGEQFF. In nucleotides, the CDR3 is TGTGCCAGTAGTGGCGGGTCACCAGTCGGTGAGCAGTTCTTC.

This clonotype was observed many times. V gene TRBV30 combines with J gene TRBJ2-5; 7 nucleotides match TRBD1. The junction had 3 bases not matched to a gene; V was cut back by 1 base and J by 1 base. CDR1 is GTSNPN, CDR2 SVGIG, per germline (reference sequence). This CDR3 is 14 amino acids long. CDR3 sequence reads: CAWSGWDSQETQYF. The CDR3 DNA sequence: TGTGCCTGGAGTGGATGGGACAGCCAAGAGACCCAGTACTTC.

Regarding this clonotype: This may stem from a read error, because a much larger clone lies one nucleotide away. Here the CDR3 reads CASGLIDTEAFF. For the CDR3, the DNA is TGTGCCAGCGGCTTAATTGACACTGAAGCTTTCTTT. This chain connects TRBV7-9 to TRBJ1-1, with no clear D. Per the germline V gene, CDR1 is SEHNR and CDR2 is FQNEAQ (reference sequence). The CDR3 extends over 12 amino acids.